What follows are 18 T cell receptor beta chains derived from one specimen sequenced in a study of T cell repertoires in cytomegalovirus infection. These TCRs are of unknown antigen specificity. MiXCR, applied by TCRdb to the reads, yields one record per CDR3 protein. This table holds hundreds of thousands of distinct CDR3 sequences, around 30% found once. Sequenced here: cultured PBMCs, sampled from culture after CMV antigen stimulation. Receptors originate from a human donor in good health (CMV status not recorded). Some clones in this sample may be carry-over from other donors' samples.

In this sample, this clonotype turned up a few times. The rearrangement links TRBV19 to TRBJ1-6; TRBD1 matches 7 bases. Per germline, CDR1 LNHDA and CDR2 SQIVND (reference sequence). J lost 7 bases, V lost 6 bases, and 12 bases had no gene match. The CDR3 covers 16 residues. DNA for the CDR3: TGTGCCAGTAGCTCAAGGCCCGGGACAGCAAATTCACCCCTCCACTTT. Its translation is CASSSRPGTANSPLHF.

The V call is TRBV2, the J call TRBJ2-1, with 9 bases matching TRBD2. The CDR3 length is 13 residues. CDR1 is SNHLY and CDR2 is FYNNEI in the germline V gene. V lost 7 bases to trimming and J lost 5 bases; unmatched junction nucleotides: 3. In nucleotides, the CDR3 is TGTGCCAGCAACCCTAGCGGGGACAATGAGCAGTTCTTC. It is translated as CASNPSGDNEQFF.

The genes are TRBV29-1 and TRBJ2-7; D possibly corresponds to TRBD1 (5 bases). The CDR3 runs 12 residues. Trimming took 3 bases from V and 3 from J, leaving 9 bases between them. The germline gives CDR1 SQVTM, CDR2 ANQGSEA. CDR3 sequence: CSVDPGNYEQYF. CDR3 DNA sequence: TGCAGCGTTGATCCAGGGAACTACGAGCAGTACTTC.

J is TRBJ2-3 and V is TRBV4-1; D is uncertain. Germline assignment: CDR1 MGHRA and CDR2 YSYEKL. Trimming shortened V by 5 bases and J by 6 bases, and 15 bases separated the two germline ends. CDR3 size: 14 residues. CDR3 sequence reads: CASSESALGDTQYF. The CDR3, as DNA: TGCGCCAGCAGCGAAAGTGCCTTGGGGGATACGCAGTATTTT.

This chain links TRBV20-1 with TRBJ2-3; 11 bases line up with TRBD2. Germline CDR1 DFQATT, CDR2 SNEGSKA (reference sequence). The CDR3 has 17 amino acids. V was clipped by 3 bases and J by 5 bases; unmatched bases: 13. CDR3 DNA sequence: TGCAGTGCTAGGGGGGAAGGGACTAGCGGAAGAAGAGATACGCAGTATTTT. Its protein product is CSARGEGTSGRRDTQYF.

This sequence joins TRBV7-2 and TRBJ2-7; 9 nucleotides agree with TRBD1. After removal of 4 bases from V and 2 bases from J, the junction contained 6 bases not matched to a gene. This CDR3 comprises 15 residues. The V gene's germline CDR1 is SGHTA and CDR2 FQGNSA. CDR3 sequence (DNA): TGTGCCAGCAGCTCCTGGGGACAGGGAACCTACGAGCAGTACTTC. Protein sequence: CASSSWGQGTYEQYF.

The rearrangement uses TRBV28 and TRBJ1-5, with D possibly being TRBD1 (6 bases). Germline V gene lookup returns CDR1 MDHEN and CDR2 SYDVKM. The CDR3 is 16 residues long. V shed 3 bases and J shed 6 bases, with 18 bases lying between them. The CDR3 sequence is CASSLLTQGSGQPQHF. CDR3 coding DNA: TGTGCCAGCAGTTTGCTAACGCAGGGGTCAGGTCAGCCCCAGCATTTT.

In this sample, this clonotype turned up a few times. The CDR3 sequence: CASSLMGSNEKLFF. CDR3 nucleotide sequence: TGTGCCAGCAGCTTAATGGGAAGCAATGAAAAACTGTTTTTT. The rearrangement links TRBV7-6 to TRBJ1-4; D unresolved. V lost 2 bases and J 5 bases, leaving 9 bases between the germline ends. The CDR3 sequence is 14 residues long. Germline V gene data show CDR1 as SGHVS and CDR2 as FNYEAQ.

This clonotype was seen ten or more times. Here the CDR3 reads CASSPSGGAGGTQYF. The CDR3, as DNA: TGTGCCAGCAGTCCAAGCGGGGGGGCGGGTGGTACGCAGTATTTT. The V and J genes are TRBV7-2 and TRBJ2-3; TRBD2 matches at 10 bases. The CDR3 runs to 15 residues. Germline values: CDR1 SGHTA, CDR2 FQGNSA. V was pared by 6 bases and J by 8 bases, with 11 bases of the junction left unmatched.

This sequence joins TRBV7-8 and TRBJ1-2; perhaps TRBD1 as D (6 bases). The CDR3 extends over 17 amino acids. Trimming removed 5 bases from V and 3 bases from J, with 22 bases in between. Germline CDR1 and CDR2: SGHVS and FQNEAQ. Here the CDR3 reads CASSPRGGQSLDYGYTF. CDR3 in DNA: TGTGCCAGCAGCCCCCGTGGCGGACAGAGCCTAGACTATGGCTACACCTTC.

V and J are TRBV19 and TRBJ1-1; D might be TRBD1 (6 bases). This CDR3 is built from 17 residues. V was cut by 6 bases and J by 8 bases, with 28 bases left in between. Germline assignment: CDR1 LNHDA and CDR2 SQIVND (reference sequence). In nucleotides, the CDR3 is TGTGCCAGTAGACACCCTGCCAGGGGAGGGTTGAAAGGAGAAGCTTTCTTT. Its protein is CASRHPARGGLKGEAFF.

V usage is TRBV12-3 or TRBV12-4 and J usage is TRBJ2-2, with D perhaps being TRBD1 or TRBD2 (7 bases each). Trimming stripped 10 bases from V and 5 bases from J, with 17 bases between. The CDR3 has 14 amino acids. CDR3 protein: CATRGGGPTGELFF. The CDR3 nucleotides read TGTGCCACCAGGGGGGGGGGGCCTACCGGGGAGCTGTTTTTT.

This clonotype was detected once. The V call is TRBV2, the J call TRBJ1-5; weak D call: TRBD1 (5 bases). The V and J ends lost 3 bases and 6 bases respectively, with 9 bases between them. The length of the CDR3 is 13 residues. Germline values: CDR1 SNHLY, CDR2 FYNNEI. The CDR3 bases are TGTGCCAGCAGTGATCTAGGGACTCAGCCCCAGCATTTT. This translates into CASSDLGTQPQHF.

The chain carries TRBV7-6 and TRBJ2-1; D uncertain. The germline V gene encodes CDR1 SGHVS and CDR2 FNYEAQ. V lost 2 bases and J lost 7, with 15 bases in between. The CDR3 has 15 amino acids. The CDR3 DNA reads TGTGCCAGCAGCTTACTGGCTTCGGGTTCGAATGAGCAGTTCTTC. Protein sequence: CASSLLASGSNEQFF.

This clonotype was counted between two and nine times. The chain joins TRBV12-3 or TRBV12-4 to TRBJ1-1, with D perhaps TRBD1 (6 bases). The CDR3 is 14 residues long. V lost 5 bases and J 2 bases, leaving 12 bases between the germline ends. The CDR3 DNA reads as TGTGCCAGCAGTCCTTACAGGGCTAACACTGAAGCTTTCTTT. Translating gives CASSPYRANTEAFF.

This clonotype was detected only a few times. V gene TRBV11-2 combines with J gene TRBJ1-1; 10 bases match TRBD1. The CDR3 consists of 18 residues. Unmatched junction bases numbered 9, after V lost 1 base and J lost 1 base. From germline, CDR1 is SGHAT and CDR2 FQNNGV. The CDR3 region is CASSLATTGGGKNTEAFF. DNA for the CDR3: TGTGCCAGCAGCTTAGCTACGACAGGGGGCGGAAAGAACACTGAAGCTTTCTTT.

This clonotype was observed at least ten times. The rearrangement uses TRBV7-2 and TRBJ2-3; TRBD2 agrees at 11 bases. The V gene end was trimmed by 1 base and the J gene end by 2 bases; junction bases not matched to a gene: 2. Germline V gene lookup returns CDR1 SGHTA and CDR2 FQGNSA. The CDR3 is 16 amino acids. Here the CDR3 reads CASSLVAGGSTDTQYF. Written as DNA, the CDR3 is TGTGCCAGCAGCTTAGTAGCGGGGGGGTCCACAGATACGCAGTATTTT.

The V and J genes are TRBV7-2 and TRBJ2-1; 9 bases are shared with TRBD1. Per the germline V gene, CDR1 is SGHTA and CDR2 is FQGNSA. This CDR3 is 14 amino acids long. Trimming at V came to 6 bases and at J to 6 bases, leaving 6 bases not matched to a gene. CDR3 sequence (DNA): TGTGCCAGCAGACGGGACAGGGTGGGCAATGAGCAGTTCTTC. Translating it yields CASRRDRVGNEQFF.